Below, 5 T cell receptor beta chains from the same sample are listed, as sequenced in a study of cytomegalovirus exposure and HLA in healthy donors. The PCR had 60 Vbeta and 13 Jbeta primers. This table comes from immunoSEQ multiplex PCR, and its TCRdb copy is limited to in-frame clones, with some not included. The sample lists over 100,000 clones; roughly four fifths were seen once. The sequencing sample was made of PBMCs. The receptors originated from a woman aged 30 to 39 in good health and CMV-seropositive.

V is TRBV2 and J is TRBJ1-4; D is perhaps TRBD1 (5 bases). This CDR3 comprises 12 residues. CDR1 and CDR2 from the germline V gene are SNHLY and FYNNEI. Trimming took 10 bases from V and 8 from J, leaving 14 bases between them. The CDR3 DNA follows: TGTGCCACCGGCCAGGGAGGGGAAAAACTGTTTTTT. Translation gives CATGQGGEKLFF.

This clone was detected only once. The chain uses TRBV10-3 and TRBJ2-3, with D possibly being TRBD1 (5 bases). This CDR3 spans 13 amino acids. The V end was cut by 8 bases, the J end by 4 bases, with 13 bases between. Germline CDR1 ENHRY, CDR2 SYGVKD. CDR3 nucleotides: TGTGCCATCTCGCAAGGGGTGCCAGATACGCAGTATTTT. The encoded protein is CAISQGVPDTQYF.

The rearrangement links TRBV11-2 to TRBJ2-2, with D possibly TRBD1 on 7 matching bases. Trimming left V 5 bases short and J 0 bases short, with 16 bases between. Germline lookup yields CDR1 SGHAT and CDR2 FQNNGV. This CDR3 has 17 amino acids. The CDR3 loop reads CASSHLQGGTNTGELFF. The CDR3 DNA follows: TGTGCCAGCAGCCACCTCCAGGGGGGAACGAACACCGGGGAGCTGTTTTTT. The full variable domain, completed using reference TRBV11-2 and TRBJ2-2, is EAGVAQSPRYKIIEKRQSVAFWCNPISGHATLYWYQQILGQGPKLLIQFQNNGVVDDSQLPKDRFSAERLKGVDSTLKIQPAKLEDSAVYLCASSHLQGGTNTGELFFGEGSRLTVL.

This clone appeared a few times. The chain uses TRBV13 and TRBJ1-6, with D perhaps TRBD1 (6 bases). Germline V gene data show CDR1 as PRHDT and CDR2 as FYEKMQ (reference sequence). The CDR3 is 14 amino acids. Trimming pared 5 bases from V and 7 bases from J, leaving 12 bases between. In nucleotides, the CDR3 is TGTGCCAGCAGCGTCCGGGACACAAATTCACCCCTCCACTTT. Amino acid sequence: CASSVRDTNSPLHF.

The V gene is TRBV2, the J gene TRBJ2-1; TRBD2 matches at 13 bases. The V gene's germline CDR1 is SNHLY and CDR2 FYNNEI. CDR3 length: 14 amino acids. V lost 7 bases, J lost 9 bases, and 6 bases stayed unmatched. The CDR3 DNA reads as TGTGCCAGCACACTAGCGGGGGGGCGGGGTGAGCAGTTCTTC. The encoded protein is CASTLAGGRGEQFF. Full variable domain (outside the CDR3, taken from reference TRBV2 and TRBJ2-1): EPEVTQTPSHQVTQMGQEVILRCVPISNHLYFYWYRQILGQKVEFLVSFYNNEISEKSEIFDDQFSVERPDGSNFTLKIRSTKLEDSAMYFCASTLAGGRGEQFFGPGTRLTVL.